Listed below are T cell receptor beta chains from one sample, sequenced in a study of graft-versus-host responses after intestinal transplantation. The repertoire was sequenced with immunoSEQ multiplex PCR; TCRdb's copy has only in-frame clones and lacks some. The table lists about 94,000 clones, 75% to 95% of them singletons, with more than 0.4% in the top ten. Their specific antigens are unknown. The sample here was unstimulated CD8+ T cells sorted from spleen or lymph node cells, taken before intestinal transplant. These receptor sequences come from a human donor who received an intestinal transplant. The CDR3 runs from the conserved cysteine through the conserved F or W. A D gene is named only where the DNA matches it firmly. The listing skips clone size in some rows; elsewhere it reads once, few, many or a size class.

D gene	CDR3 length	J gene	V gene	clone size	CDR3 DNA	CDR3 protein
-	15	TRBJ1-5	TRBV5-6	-	TGTGCCAGCAGCTTGGCGCGGACATCCGATCAGCCCCAGCATTTT	CASSLARTSDQPQHF
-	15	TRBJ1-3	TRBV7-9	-	TGTGCCAGCAGCTTAAATCTCAGGGGAGGAAACACCATATATTTT	CASSLNLRGGNTIYF
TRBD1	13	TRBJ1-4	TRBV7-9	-	TGTGCCAGCGACACCGGGACAGGGGACCGACTGTTTTTT	CASDTGTGDRLFF
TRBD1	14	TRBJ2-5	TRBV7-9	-	TGTGCCAGCAGCCGGACAGGTCCTCAAGAGACCCAGTACTTC	CASSRTGPQETQYF
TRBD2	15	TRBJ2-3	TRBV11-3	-	TGTGCCAGCAGCTCGGGACTAGCGGATACAGATACGCAGTATTTT	CASSSGLADTDTQYF
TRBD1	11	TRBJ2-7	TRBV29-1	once	TGCAGCGTGGGGACAGGATGGGAGCAGTACTTC	CSVGTGWEQYF
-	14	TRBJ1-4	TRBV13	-	TGTGCCAGCAGCTTGTCCTCAACTAATGAAAAACTGTTTTTT	CASSLSSTNEKLFF
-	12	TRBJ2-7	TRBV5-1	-	TGCGCCAGCAGCTTGAACAGCCGAGAGCAGTACTTC	CASSLNSREQYF
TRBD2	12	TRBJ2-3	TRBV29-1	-	TGCAGCGACGGACTAGGCACAGATACGCAGTATTTT	CSDGLGTDTQYF
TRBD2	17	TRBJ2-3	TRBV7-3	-	TGTGCCAGCAGTTTTCTAGCGGGAGAGGACCTCACAGATACGCAGTATTTT	CASSFLAGEDLTDTQYF
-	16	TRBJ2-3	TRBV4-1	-	TGCGCCAGCAGCGCCCCAGCAGGACTCGACACAGATACGCAGTATTTT	CASSAPAGLDTDTQYF
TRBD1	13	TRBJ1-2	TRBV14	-	TGTGCCAGCAGCCCGGGACAGGTTTATGGCTACACCTTC	CASSPGQVYGYTF
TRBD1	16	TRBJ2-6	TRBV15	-	TGTGCCACCAGCTGGACAGGGAATCTTGGGGCCAACGTCCTGACTTTC	CATSWTGNLGANVLTF
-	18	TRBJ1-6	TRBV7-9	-	TGTGCCAGCAGGTCTACAGGGCCAACTAATCTTTATAATTCACCCCTCCACTTT	CASRSTGPTNLYNSPLHF
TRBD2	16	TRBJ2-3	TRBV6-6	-	TGTGCCAGCAGCCAGCTACTAGCGGTAACCACAGATACGCAGTATTTT	CASSQLLAVTTDTQYF
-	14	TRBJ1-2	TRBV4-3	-	TGCGCCAGCAGCCAAGAGTGGACAGTCTATGGCTACACCTTC	CASSQEWTVYGYTF
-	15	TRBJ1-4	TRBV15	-	TGTGCCACCAGCAGAGTGGGGGCCACTAATGAAAAACTGTTTTTT	CATSRVGATNEKLFF
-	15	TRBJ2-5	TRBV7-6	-	TGTGCCAGCAGCTTACAGGCTAGCTTCGGGGAGACCCAGTACTTC	CASSLQASFGETQYF
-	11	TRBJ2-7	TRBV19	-	TGTGCCAGTAGTGAGGACGGGGTGTTGTACTTC	CASSEDGVLYF
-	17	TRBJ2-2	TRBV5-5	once	TGTGCCAGCAGCTCGCTACTTCAGGGCAGAAGTACCGGGGAGCTGTTTTTT	CASSSLLQGRSTGELFF
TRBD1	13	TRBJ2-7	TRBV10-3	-	TGTGCCATGGGGGGACAGGGGTTTAACGAGCAGTACTTC	CAMGGQGFNEQYF
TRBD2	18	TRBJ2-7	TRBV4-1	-	TGCGCCAGCAGCCAACAATTAGCGGGGGGGCCCCTAGACGACGAGCAGTACTTC	CASSQQLAGGPLDDEQYF
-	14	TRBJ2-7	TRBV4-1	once	TGCGCCAGCAGCCAAGTTGCGGCGTCCTACGAGCAGTACTTC	CASSQVAASYEQYF
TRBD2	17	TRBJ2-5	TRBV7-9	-	TGTGCCAGCAGCCCTCCGGTGGTAGCGGGAGCGCACGAGACCCAGTACTTC	CASSPPVVAGAHETQYF
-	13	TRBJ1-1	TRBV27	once	TGTGCCAGCAGTCCCCTTGGGGGGACTGAAGCTTTCTTT	CASSPLGGTEAFF
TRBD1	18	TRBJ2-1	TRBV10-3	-	TGTGCCATCAGTGAGCCGGAACGAGGACAGGGACGCTACAATGAGCAGTTCTTC	CAISEPERGQGRYNEQFF
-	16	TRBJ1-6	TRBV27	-	TGTGCCAGCAGTTTATCCGGGGAGGGGTATAATTCACCCCTCCACTTT	CASSLSGEGYNSPLHF
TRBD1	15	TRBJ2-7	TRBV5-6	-	TGTGCCAGCAGCGAGGAGGGACAGGGGATTGGTGAGCAGTACTTC	CASSEEGQGIGEQYF
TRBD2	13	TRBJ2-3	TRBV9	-	TGTGCCAGTTCGCGGGGGGGCACAGATACGCAGTATTTT	CASSRGGTDTQYF
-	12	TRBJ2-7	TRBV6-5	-	TGTGCCAGCAGCACCGGGGGATACGAGCAGTACTTC	CASSTGGYEQYF
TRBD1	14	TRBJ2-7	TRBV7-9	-	TGTGCCAGCAGCCGAACAGGGGGCGCGATCGAGCAGTACTTC	CASSRTGGAIEQYF
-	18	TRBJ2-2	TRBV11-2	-	TGTGCCAGCAGCTTAGCTCTACAGGGGGGGCAACAAAACGGGGAGCTGTTTTTT	CASSLALQGGQQNGELFF
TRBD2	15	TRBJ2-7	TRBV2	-	TGTGCCAGCAGCCACGGGACTAGCGGGAGCTACGAGCAGTACTTC	CASSHGTSGSYEQYF
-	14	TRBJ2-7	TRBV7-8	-	TGTGCCAGCGGACTTATGGCAGCTTCCTACGAGCAGTACTTC	CASGLMAASYEQYF
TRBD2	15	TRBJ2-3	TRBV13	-	TGTGCCAGCAGCTCCAGCGGGGGGGCCTCAGATACGCAGTATTTT	CASSSSGGASDTQYF
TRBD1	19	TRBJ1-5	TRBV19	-	TGTGCCAGTAGTATGCCAGATCAGGGGGCGTGGAGAAGCAATCAGCCCCAGCATTTT	CASSMPDQGAWRSNQPQHF
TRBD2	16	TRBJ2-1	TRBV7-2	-	TGTGCCAGCAGCTTCGAGACTAGCGGGCCTCTGGGTGAGCAGTTCTTC	CASSFETSGPLGEQFF
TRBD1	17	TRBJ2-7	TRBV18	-	TGTGCCAGCTCACCGAGAGACAGGGTAACCGGACGGTACGAGCAGTACTTC	CASSPRDRVTGRYEQYF
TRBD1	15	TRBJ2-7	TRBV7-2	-	TGTGCCAGCAGCTCCTCCCCGGGACAGGGGTACGAGCAGTACTTC	CASSSSPGQGYEQYF
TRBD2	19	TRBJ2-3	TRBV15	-	TGTGCCACCAGCAGAGACCTAAGTATTAGCGGGGATTTGCTAGATACGCAGTATTTT	CATSRDLSISGDLLDTQYF
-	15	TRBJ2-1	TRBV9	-	TGTGCCAGCAGCGTGTATCTAGACTCCTACAATGAGCAGTTCTTC	CASSVYLDSYNEQFF